The source of this T cell receptor (beta chain) is a study of T cell repertoires in cytomegalovirus infection. Study-wide background: Use of recently identified HLA-C-restricted and well-studied HLA-B-restricted CMV epitopes was part of the study. A matching HLA type, together with CMV infection, was signaled by public TCR beta signatures.

The germline V and J ends were trimmed by 7 bases and 1 base, with 10 bases remaining between them. The CDR3 totals 13 residues. CDR1 is MNHNY, CDR2 SVGAGI, per germline (reference sequence). TCRdb fed the reads into MiXCR, producing one record per CDR3 protein. The sample consists of 450,000 to 600,000 distinct CDR3 sequences, roughly a third of them appearing once. Study-level results: Ex vivo, HLA-C-restricted CMV-specific TCR beta clonotypes prevailed over the rest of the response. Using cumulative public TCR beta family frequency, the authors identified those who carried CMV together with the relevant HLA.

Remarks on this clonotype: Antigen: not known.

The chain couples TRBV6-6 to TRBJ1-1; D unclear. The source was cultured PBMCs, collected from culture after CMV antigen stimulation. This receptor was taken from a human donor in good health (CMV status not recorded). Some clones in this sample may be carry-over from other donors' samples. CDR3 residues: CASNGRRNTEAFF. CDR3 in DNA: TGTGCCAGCAATGGACGGAGGAACACTGAAGCTTTCTTT.